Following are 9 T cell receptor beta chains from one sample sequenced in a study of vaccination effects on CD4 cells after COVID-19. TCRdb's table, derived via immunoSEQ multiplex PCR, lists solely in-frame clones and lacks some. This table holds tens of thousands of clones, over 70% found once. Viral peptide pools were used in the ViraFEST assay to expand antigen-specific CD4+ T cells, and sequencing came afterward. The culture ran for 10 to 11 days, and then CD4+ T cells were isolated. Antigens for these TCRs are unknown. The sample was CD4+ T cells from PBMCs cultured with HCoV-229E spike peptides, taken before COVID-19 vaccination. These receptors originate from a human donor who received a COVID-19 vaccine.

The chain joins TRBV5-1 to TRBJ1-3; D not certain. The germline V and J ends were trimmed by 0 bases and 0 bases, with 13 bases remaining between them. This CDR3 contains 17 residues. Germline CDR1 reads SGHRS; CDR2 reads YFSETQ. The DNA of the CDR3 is TGCGCCAGCAGCTTGGCCACCCCCGCCTCCTCTGGAAACACCATATATTTT. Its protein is CASSLATPASSGNTIYF.

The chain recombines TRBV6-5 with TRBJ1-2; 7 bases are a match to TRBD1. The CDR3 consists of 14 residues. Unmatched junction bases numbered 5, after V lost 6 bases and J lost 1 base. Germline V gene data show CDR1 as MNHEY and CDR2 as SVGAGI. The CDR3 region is CASSRDRNNYGYTF. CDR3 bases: TGTGCCAGCAGCCGGGACAGAAATAACTATGGCTACACCTTC.

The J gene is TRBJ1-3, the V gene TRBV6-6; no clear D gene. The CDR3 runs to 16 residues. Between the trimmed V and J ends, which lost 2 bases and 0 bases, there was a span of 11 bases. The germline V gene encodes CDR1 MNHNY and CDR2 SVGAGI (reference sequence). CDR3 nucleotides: TGTGCCAGCAGTTACCAGAGCAGTAGCTCTGGAAACACCATATATTTT. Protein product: CASSYQSSSSGNTIYF.

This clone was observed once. The CDR3 is CASSMADTQYF. The CDR3 DNA reads TGTGCCAGTAGTATGGCTGATACGCAGTATTTT. The chain carries TRBV19 and TRBJ2-3, with D unclear. CDR1 and CDR2 from the germline V gene are LNHDA and SQIVND (reference sequence). Trimming removed 3 bases at V and 6 bases at J, with 4 bases between. CDR3 length: 11 residues.

The CDR3 spells CASSPRQGADGYTF. DNA for the CDR3: TGTGCCAGCAGCCCCAGACAGGGGGCAGATGGCTACACCTTC. The chain is built from TRBV3-1 (or the pseudogene TRBV3-2) and TRBJ1-2; 10 bases line up with TRBD1. CDR1 is LGHDT and CDR2 is YNNKEL in the germline V gene (reference sequence). V trimming: 4 bases; J trimming: 6 bases; junction bases outside the gene matches: 5. The CDR3 has 14 amino acids.

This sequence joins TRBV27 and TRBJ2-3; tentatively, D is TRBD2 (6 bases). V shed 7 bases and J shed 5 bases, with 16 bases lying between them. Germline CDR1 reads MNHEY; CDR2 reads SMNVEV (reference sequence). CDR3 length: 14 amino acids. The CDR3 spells CASTRGHPIDTQYF. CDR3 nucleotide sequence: TGTGCCAGCACGCGGGGCCACCCCATAGATACGCAGTATTTT.

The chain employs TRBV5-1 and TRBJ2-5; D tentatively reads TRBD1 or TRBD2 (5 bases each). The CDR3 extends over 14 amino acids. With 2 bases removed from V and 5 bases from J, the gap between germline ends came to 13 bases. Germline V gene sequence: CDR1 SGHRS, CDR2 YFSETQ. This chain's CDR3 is CASSLTGDRETQYF. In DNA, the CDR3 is TGCGCCAGCAGCTTAACCGGGGACCGGGAGACCCAGTACTTC. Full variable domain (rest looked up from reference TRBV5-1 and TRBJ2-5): KAGVTQTPRYLIKTRGQQVTLSCSPISGHRSVSWYQQTPGQGLQFLFEYFSETQRNKGNFPGRFSGRQFSNSRSEMNVSTLELGDSALYLCASSLTGDRETQYFGPGTRLLVL.

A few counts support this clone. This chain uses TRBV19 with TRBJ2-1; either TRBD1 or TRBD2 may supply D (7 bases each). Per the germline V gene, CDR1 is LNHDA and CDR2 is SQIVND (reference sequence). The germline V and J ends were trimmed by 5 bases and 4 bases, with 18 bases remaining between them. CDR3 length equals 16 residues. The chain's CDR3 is CASSGRGRSNYNEQFF. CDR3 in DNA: TGTGCCAGTAGTGGGAGGGGGCGCAGCAATTACAATGAGCAGTTCTTC.

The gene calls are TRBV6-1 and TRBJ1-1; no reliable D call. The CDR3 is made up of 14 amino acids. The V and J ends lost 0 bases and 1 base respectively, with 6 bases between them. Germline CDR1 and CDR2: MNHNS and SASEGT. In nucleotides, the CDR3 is TGTGCCAGCAGTGAAGCTTGGGGGAACACTGAAGCTTTCTTT. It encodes CASSEAWGNTEAFF.